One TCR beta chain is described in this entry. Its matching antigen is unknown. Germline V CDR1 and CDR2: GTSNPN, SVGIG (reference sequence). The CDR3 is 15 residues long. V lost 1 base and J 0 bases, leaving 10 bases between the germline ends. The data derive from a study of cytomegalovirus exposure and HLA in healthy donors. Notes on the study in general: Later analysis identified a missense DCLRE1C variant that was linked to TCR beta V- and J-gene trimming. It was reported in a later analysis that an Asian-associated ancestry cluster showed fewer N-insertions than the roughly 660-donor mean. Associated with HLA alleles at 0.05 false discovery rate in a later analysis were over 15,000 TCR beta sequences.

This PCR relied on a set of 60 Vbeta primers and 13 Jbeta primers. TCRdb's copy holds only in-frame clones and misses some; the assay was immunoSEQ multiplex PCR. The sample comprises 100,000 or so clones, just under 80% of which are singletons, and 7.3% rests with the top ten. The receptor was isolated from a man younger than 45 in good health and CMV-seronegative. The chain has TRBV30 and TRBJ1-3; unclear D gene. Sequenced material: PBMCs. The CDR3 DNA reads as TGTGCCTGGAGTGGTCCAGGCGTCTCTGGAAACACCATATATTTT. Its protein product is CAWSGPGVSGNTIYF.